The clone carrying this TCR beta chain has only a few counts. In the library, individual cDNA molecules carried attached unique molecular identifiers. MiXCR was run by TCRdb on the 5' RACE reads, yielding one entry per CDR3 protein. There are 60,000 to 90,000 distinct CDR3 sequences in the sample; about 16% occur only once, and approximately 2.9% lies in the top ten. This sample is part of a study of early T cells in non-severe SARS-CoV-2 infection. The sample consisted of whole blood. The origin of this receptor is an adult who was a healthcare worker with PCR-confirmed SARS-CoV-2 infection or an uninfected control (not recorded which).

CDR3 amino acids: CASSAGTYGYTF. In DNA, the CDR3 is TGTGCCAGCAGTGCCGGGACCTATGGCTACACCTTC. V usage is TRBV25-1 and J usage is TRBJ1-2; possibly TRBD1 for D (5 bases). Germline CDR1 MGHDK, CDR2 SYGVNS. The CDR3 loop spans 12 amino acids. V was pared by 4 bases and J by 4 bases, with 7 bases between.